The rows below give T cell receptor beta chains drawn from one sample of a study of shared clonotypes between healthy human individuals. TCRdb's table, derived via immunoSEQ multiplex PCR, lists solely in-frame clones and lacks some. The table shows roughly 1.5 million clones, with 98% occurring only once. The sample consisted of naive CD4+ T cells sorted from blood. These receptors were taken from a man aged 25-45 years in good health. Both conserved end residues are part of each CDR3. The D gene is left open where the match is weak. Clone size is not always given. Where it is, it says once, few, many or a class for expanded clones.

size	J	V	D	DNA	CDR3
NA	TRBJ2-3	TRBV7-2	TRBD2	TGTGCCAGCACCCCGAAACTAGCGGGAGCGCAGTATTTT	CASTPKLAGAQYF
NA	TRBJ2-5	TRBV7-3	TRBD1	TGTGCCAGCAGCAGGGACAGGGGGCTGGGGGAGACCCAGTACTTC	CASSRDRGLGETQYF
NA	TRBJ2-1	TRBV9	NA	TGTGCCAGCAGCGTAGTAGGGCTAGCAGGTGAGCAGTTCTTC	CASSVVGLAGEQFF
NA	TRBJ2-1	TRBV11-2	NA	TGTGCCAGCAGCTTAGGTCACAACAATGAGCAGTTCTTC	CASSLGHNNEQFF
NA	TRBJ1-4	TRBV10-3	TRBD1	TGTGCCATCAAATCCGGGACAGGAGATAATGAAAAACTGTTTTTT	CAIKSGTGDNEKLFF
NA	TRBJ2-1	TRBV18	NA	TGTGCCAGCTCCCTATCCAGCGGGGAGCAGTTCTTC	CASSLSSGEQFF
NA	TRBJ2-1	TRBV5-4	TRBD2	TGTGCCAGCAGCCGTGGAGGGGGACTAGCGGGAGAGAACGAGCAGTTCTTC	CASSRGGGLAGENEQFF
NA	TRBJ2-1	TRBV5-1	NA	TGCGCCAGCAGCTTGGGGGCTCCCAATGAGCAGTTCTTC	CASSLGAPNEQFF
NA	TRBJ2-1	TRBV27	TRBD2	TGTGCCAGCAGCTCGTACCTAGCGGGAGGGCCGTCGGACATTAAGTTCTTC	CASSSYLAGGPSDIKFF
NA	TRBJ1-1	TRBV7-6	NA	TGTGCCAGCAGCTTTCCGACGGATTTCGGAGCTTTCTTT	CASSFPTDFGAFF
NA	TRBJ2-7	TRBV7-2	NA	TGTGCCAGCAGCCCTCCCTACCCGGAAGAGCAGTACTTC	CASSPPYPEEQYF
NA	TRBJ2-1	TRBV5-5	NA	TGTGCCAGCAGCCTGACAGGGACTGGGAATGAGCAGTTCTTC	CASSLTGTGNEQFF
NA	TRBJ1-1	TRBV28	TRBD1	TGTGCCAGCAGTACTCAGGGGGCTTTCACTGAAGCTTTCTTT	CASSTQGAFTEAFF
once	TRBJ2-5	TRBV5-1	NA	TGCGCCAGCAGCTTCACCCTGCAAGAGACCCAGTACTTC	CASSFTLQETQYF
NA	TRBJ2-3	TRBV7-6	NA	TGTGCCAGCAGCTTACCCAACCGGGACTCGCCCACGCGAGATACGCAGTATTTT	CASSLPNRDSPTRDTQYF
NA	TRBJ2-7	TRBV2	NA	TGTGCCAGCCACGGTAGCTCCTACGAGCAGTACTTC	CASHGSSYEQYF
NA	TRBJ2-1	TRBV9	NA	TGTGCCAGCAGCGTAGAACAGGAGGTTTACAATGAGCAGTTCTTC	CASSVEQEVYNEQFF
NA	TRBJ1-2	TRBV29-1	NA	TGCAGCGTTGATCAGGACAGAGCATATGGCTACACCTTC	CSVDQDRAYGYTF
NA	TRBJ2-1	TRBV7-9	NA	TGTGCCAGCAGCCGGGGCCAGGAGGCCAATGAGCAGTTCTTC	CASSRGQEANEQFF
NA	TRBJ2-1	TRBV15	NA	TGTGCCACCAGCAGAAGGGCGAATGAGCAGTTCTTC	CATSRRANEQFF
NA	TRBJ1-2	TRBV21-1	NA	TGTGCCAGCAGATGGCCTCTAGACAGAAAGACCTATGGCTACACCTTC	CASRWPLDRKTYGYTF
NA	TRBJ2-2	TRBV5-1	NA	TGCGCCAGCAGCGGCGGGGACTTAGCGACCACCGGGGAGCTGTTTTTT	CASSGGDLATTGELFF
NA	TRBJ2-5	TRBV28	NA	TGTGCCAGCAGAGAGTTCCAGGGGAGTCGAGAGACCCAGTACTTC	CASREFQGSRETQYF
NA	TRBJ1-4	TRBV18	NA	TGTGCCAGCTCACCTACACTTCCGGAGGCGAACGAAAAACTGTTTTTT	CASSPTLPEANEKLFF
NA	TRBJ2-3	TRBV11-3	TRBD1	TGTGCCAGCAGCTCCCGGGCAGGGGGAGATACGCAGTATTTT	CASSSRAGGDTQYF
NA	TRBJ2-2	TRBV9	NA	TGTGCCAGCAGCGTAGTCCAGCTGGCCAGGTGGAACACCGGGGAGCTGTTTTTT	CASSVVQLARWNTGELFF
NA	TRBJ1-2	TRBV5-1	NA	TGCGCCAGCAGCCAATCCACAGGCGGCTATGGCTACACCTTC	CASSQSTGGYGYTF
NA	TRBJ2-7	TRBV5-3	TRBD1	TGTGCCAGAAGCAATCCGGGACAGGGCTCCCCTTGCTCCTACGAGCAGTACTTC	CARSNPGQGSPCSYEQYF
once	TRBJ2-1	TRBV25-1	NA	TGTGCCAGCAGTGAAGGGGGAAAGTGGAATGAGCAGTTCTTC	CASSEGGKWNEQFF
NA	TRBJ1-2	TRBV4-3	TRBD1	TGCGCCAGCAGCCAAGACTCAGGGGGGGCAGCGGGCTACACCTTC	CASSQDSGGAAGYTF
NA	TRBJ1-1	TRBV5-4	NA	TGTGCCAGCAGCTTTTGGAAAGGTATGAACACTGAAGCTTTCTTT	CASSFWKGMNTEAFF
NA	TRBJ2-3	TRBV29-1	NA	TGCAGCGTTGCCCAGGGCCATACAGATACGCAGTATTTT	CSVAQGHTDTQYF
once	TRBJ2-7	TRBV4-1	NA	TGCGCCAGCAGCCAAGACAGACGGGAGCGGGACGAGCAGTACTTC	CASSQDRRERDEQYF
once	TRBJ2-2	TRBV7-2	TRBD1	TGTGCCAGCAGCTCCAGGGGGACCATCACCGGGGAGCTGTTTTTT	CASSSRGTITGELFF
few	TRBJ2-7	TRBV27	NA	TGTGCCAGCAGCCGTAACAGCCGGGAGCAGTACTTC	CASSRNSREQYF
once	TRBJ2-1	TRBV28	NA	TGTGCCAGCAGTTTAGGACCAGTTACCTACAATGAGCAGTTCTTC	CASSLGPVTYNEQFF
NA	TRBJ2-2	TRBV19	TRBD1	TGTGCCAGTAGTCCCCTTCGGGACAGGGGGCTACACACCGGGGAGCTGTTTTTT	CASSPLRDRGLHTGELFF
once	TRBJ2-1	TRBV7-9	TRBD2	TGTGCCAGCAAGGCAACCGGACTAGCGGGAGGGCCCTTCAACAATGAGCAGTTCTTC	CASKATGLAGGPFNNEQFF
NA	TRBJ2-1	TRBV6-5	NA	TGTGCCAGCAGTCTAGGTATTCTACAGGGCAATGAGCAGTTCTTC	CASSLGILQGNEQFF
NA	TRBJ2-7	TRBV9	NA	TGTGCCAGCAGCGTGGGTGCCCAGTCTAACGAGCAGTACTTC	CASSVGAQSNEQYF
NA	TRBJ2-3	TRBV27	TRBD2	TGTGCCAGCAGTCCACCTCGTGGGACTAGGGTTGCAGATACGCAGTATTTT	CASSPPRGTRVADTQYF
NA	TRBJ2-7	TRBV2	NA	TGTGCCAGCAGTGGGCTAGCGAAAAACTACGAGCAGTACTTC	CASSGLAKNYEQYF
NA	TRBJ2-3	TRBV5-4	NA	TGTGCCAGCAGCTTGGCGGCAGGTAGCACAGATACGCAGTATTTT	CASSLAAGSTDTQYF
few	TRBJ1-5	TRBV6-1	NA	TGTGCCAGCAGACTAAATCAGCCCCAGCATTTT	CASRLNQPQHF
NA	TRBJ1-5	TRBV7-8	TRBD1	TGTGCCAGCAGCCCCTTTTCCGGGACAGCTGGGAATCAGCCCCAGCATTTT	CASSPFSGTAGNQPQHF
once	TRBJ2-1	TRBV18	NA	TGTGCCAGCTCTCAAGACTACAATGAGCAGTTCTTC	CASSQDYNEQFF
NA	TRBJ2-3	TRBV9	NA	TGTGCCAGCAGCATTACGGCTGCAGATACGCAGTATTTT	CASSITAADTQYF
NA	TRBJ2-5	TRBV9	NA	TGTGCCAGCTCCTTGGGGGAGACCCAGTACTTC	CASSLGETQYF
NA	TRBJ2-3	TRBV19	NA	TGTGCCAGTAGTATCGCCCGAGCTAGCAGCACAGATACGCAGTATTTT	CASSIARASSTDTQYF